This T cell receptor beta chain was observed in a study of tumor-infiltrating lymphocytes in localized non-small cell lung cancer. Looked up from germline, CDR1 is LNHNV and CDR2 is YYDKDF (reference sequence). The CDR3 runs to 13 residues. The germline V and J ends were trimmed by 1 base and 4 bases, with 2 bases remaining between them. The table came from immunoSEQ multiplex PCR; TCRdb's copy has only in-frame clones and leaves some out. The table shows roughly 10,000 clones, with roughly 80% occurring only once. The chain recombines TRBV15 with TRBJ2-6; D unresolved. This TCR came from a human donor with non-small cell lung cancer. The sequencing input was uninvolved lung tissue not adjacent to the tumor. CDR3 DNA: TGTGCCACCAGCAGAGCCGGGGCCAACGTCCTGACTTTC. Amino acids: CATSRAGANVLTF.